A selection of T cell receptor beta chains follows, all from one sample in a study of blood T cell repertoires in COVID-19. Profiled with immunoSEQ multiplex PCR; TCRdb holds only in-frame clones, not every one. The sample has about 250,000 clones; about 85% are singletons. Sequenced material: peripheral blood. The receptor set was obtained from a woman aged 55-70 years with active or convalescent COVID-19. CDR3s include the opening cysteine and the closing phenylalanine or tryptophan. The D gene is left open where the match is weak. Only some rows state a clone size, as once, few, many or a class for expanded clones.

TRBJ2-1 TRBV29-1 once NA CSVEDRRFSYNEQFF TGCAGCGTTGAAGATAGGAGATTCTCCTACAATGAGCAGTTCTTC
TRBJ1-5 TRBV5-1 NA NA CASSLEGRNQPQHF TGCGCCAGCAGCTTGGAGGGGCGAAATCAGCCCCAGCATTTT
TRBJ1-1 TRBV27 NA NA CASKDRTNTEAFF TGTGCCAGCAAGGACAGAACCAACACTGAAGCTTTCTTT
TRBJ2-5 TRBV27 NA NA CASSLRWDTEETQYF TGTGCCAGCAGTTTACGTTGGGACACAGAAGAGACCCAGTACTTC
TRBJ2-1 TRBV5-1 NA TRBD2 CASGPGLAVGEQFF TGCGCCAGCGGGCCCGGACTAGCCGTTGGTGAGCAGTTCTTC
TRBJ2-1 TRBV7-9 NA TRBD2 CASIGLADHNEQFF TGTGCCAGCATCGGACTAGCGGACCACAATGAGCAGTTCTTC
TRBJ1-3 TRBV11-2 NA NA CASSPLSSGNTIYF TGTGCCAGCAGCCCCTTATCCTCTGGAAACACCATATATTTT
TRBJ2-2 TRBV27 NA TRBD1 CASSNRQGWSGELFF TGTGCCAGCAGCAACCGACAGGGGTGGAGCGGGGAGCTGTTTTTT
TRBJ2-6 TRBV11-3 NA NA CASSLGDWVGSGANVLTF TGTGCCAGCAGCTTAGGGGACTGGGTTGGCTCTGGGGCCAACGTCCTGACTTTC
TRBJ2-5 TRBV28 NA TRBD1 CAMYRGPGQETQYF TGTGCCATGTACAGGGGCCCGGGTCAAGAGACCCAGTACTTC
TRBJ1-2 TRBV5-1 NA TRBD1 CASRPTGGHGYTF TGCGCCAGCAGGCCTACAGGGGGCCATGGCTACACCTTC
TRBJ2-5 TRBV6-5 NA TRBD2 CASSYGLAGAETQYF TGTGCCAGCAGTTACGGACTAGCGGGGGCAGAGACCCAGTACTTC
TRBJ2-1 TRBV21-1 NA NA CASSKVWGFGAGGPLPSYNEQFF NA
TRBJ2-3 TRBV5-5 NA NA CASSPRGGREADTQYF TGTGCCAGCAGCCCGAGAGGGGGCAGGGAGGCCGATACGCAGTATTTT
TRBJ1-3 TRBV6-6 NA NA CASSPTLAGNIGNTIYF TGTGCCAGCAGTCCCACCTTAGCAGGGAATATTGGAAACACCATATATTTT
TRBJ2-2 TRBV5-1 NA NA CASSLDSTGELFF TGCGCCAGCAGCCTAGACAGCACCGGGGAGCTGTTTTTT
TRBJ2-1 TRBV6-6 NA TRBD1 CASSYRQGATNEQFF TGTGCCAGCAGTTATCGGCAGGGGGCCACCAATGAGCAGTTCTTC
TRBJ2-5 TRBV28 NA TRBD2 CASSLLASGSPPYF TGTGCCAGCAGTTTACTTGCTAGCGGGAGTCCCCCGTACTTC
TRBJ2-7 TRBV7-2 NA NA CASSLGARTYEQYF TGTGCCAGCAGCTTAGGGGCTAGGACTTACGAGCAGTACTTC
TRBJ2-1 TRBV19 NA TRBD1 CASSPGPGGEQFF TGTGCCAGTAGTCCCGGGCCAGGGGGTGAGCAGTTCTTC
TRBJ2-5 TRBV5-1 NA NA CASSLGWRIEETQYF TGCGCCAGCAGCTTGGGGTGGCGGATAGAAGAGACCCAGTACTTC
TRBJ1-5 TRBV27 NA NA CASSFWAGQPQHF TGTGCCAGCAGTTTCTGGGCTGGCCAGCCCCAGCATTTT
TRBJ2-5 TRBV30 NA TRBD2 CAWSTILAGGETQYF TGTGCCTGGAGTACCATACTAGCGGGAGGAGAGACCCAGTACTTC
TRBJ2-1 TRBV24-1 NA NA CATSDLYQGYNEQFF TGTGCCACCAGTGATTTATACCAGGGATACAATGAGCAGTTCTTC
TRBJ2-7 TRBV18 NA TRBD1 CASSPSRDRGPEQYF TGTGCCAGCTCACCAAGCCGGGACAGGGGGCCCGAGCAGTACTTC
TRBJ1-5 TRBV19 NA NA CASLGSARESVSPQHF TGTGCCAGTCTGGGGAGCGCTCGGGAGAGCGTCAGCCCCCAGCATTTT
TRBJ2-1 TRBV7-2 once TRBD2 CASSFVAGGRHEQFF TGTGCCAGCAGCTTCGTAGCGGGAGGACGGCATGAGCAGTTCTTC
TRBJ1-5 TRBV6-6 few TRBD1 CASSLGTGDQPQHF TGTGCCAGCAGTCTCGGGACAGGGGATCAGCCCCAGCATTTT
TRBJ2-7 TRBV6-5 once NA CASSYSWGPHPYEQYF TGTGCCAGCAGTTACTCTTGGGGGCCGCATCCCTACGAGCAGTACTTC
TRBJ1-2 TRBV5-1 once NA CASSSGQSNYGYTF TGCGCCAGCAGCTCCGGACAGTCCAACTATGGCTACACCTTC
TRBJ1-1 TRBV6-5 NA TRBD1 CASSSDRDTEAFF TGTGCCAGCAGTTCCGACAGGGACACTGAAGCTTTCTTT
TRBJ2-1 TRBV4-1 NA NA CASSQEIAPYNEQFF TGCGCCAGCAGCCAAGAGATAGCGCCGTACAATGAGCAGTTCTTC
TRBJ2-7 TRBV5-1 few NA CASSSTNDFYEQYF TGCGCCAGCAGTTCCACAAATGATTTCTACGAGCAGTACTTC
TRBJ1-5 TRBV2 NA TRBD1 CASSVGQINQPQHF TGTGCCAGCAGTGTGGGACAGATTAATCAGCCCCAGCATTTT
TRBJ1-3 TRBV19 NA NA CASSMLLLSGNTIYF TGTGCCAGTAGTATGCTCCTTCTGAGCGGAAACACCATATATTTT
TRBJ2-5 TRBV5-1 NA TRBD2 CASSLATSGRAGETQYF TGCGCCAGCAGCTTGGCGACTAGCGGGAGGGCGGGAGAGACCCAGTACTTC
TRBJ1-6 TRBV10-3 NA NA CAISGQDNSPLHF TGTGCCATCAGTGGACAGGATAATTCACCCCTCCACTTT
TRBJ2-3 TRBV29-1 NA TRBD2 CSVGGPVDTQYF TGCAGCGTGGGAGGGCCGGTAGATACGCAGTATTTT
TRBJ1-3 TRBV19 once TRBD1 CASSNTGTGIGNTIYF TGTGCCAGTAGTAACACCGGGACAGGGATTGGAAACACCATATATTTT
TRBJ2-3 TRBV29-1 NA NA CSVIRTSTDTQYF TGCAGCGTTATCCGGACTAGCACAGATACGCAGTATTTT
TRBJ2-5 TRBV5-4 NA TRBD1 CASSQTTGELETQYF TGTGCCAGCTCTCAAACTACAGGGGAGTTAGAGACCCAGTACTTC